There are a few counts of the clone carrying this TCR beta chain. These data belong to a study of control samples from healthy donors and cancer patients. Measured with immunoSEQ multiplex PCR; TCRdb has only the in-frame clones, and not every one. The data hold around 58,000 clones, with 88% observed a single time. The sample taken for sequencing was blood. The receptor was derived from a man aged 45-60 years in good health.

As DNA, the CDR3 is TGTGCCAGTAGTATCGCGGGACAGAACAATCAGCCCCAGCATTTT. This sequence encodes CASSIAGQNNQPQHF. The genes are TRBV19 and TRBJ1-5, with 7 bases aligning to TRBD1. Trimming removed 3 bases from V and 3 bases from J; junction bases left unmatched: 5. The CDR3 is 15 residues long. CDR1 is LNHDA, CDR2 SQIVND, per germline (reference sequence).